The 21 T cell receptor beta chains reported below all come from one sample, sequenced in a study of shared clonotypes between healthy human individuals. Profiled with immunoSEQ multiplex PCR; TCRdb holds only in-frame clones, not every one. The sample gives hundreds of thousands of clones, roughly 94% of which show up once; nearly 25% is in the top ten. Naive CD8 cells, CD45RO-negative and positively selected for CCR7, excluded terminally differentiated effector memory CD45RA+ cells. The sequenced sample was naive CD8+ T cells sorted from blood. The receptors stem from a man between 25 and 39 years old in good health.

The CDR3 spells CASSTRQGLENEQFF. The CDR3 region has the DNA TGTGCCAGCAGCACCCGACAGGGGTTGGAGAATGAGCAGTTCTTC. V usage is TRBV9 and J usage is TRBJ2-1; the match to TRBD1 covers 8 bases. There are 15 residues in the CDR3. Trimming cost V 4 bases and J 7 bases; bases outside gene matches: 10. The germline CDR1 and CDR2 sequences are SGDLS and YYNGEE.

The V gene is TRBV6-1, the J gene TRBJ2-1; 9 nucleotides line up with TRBD2. Trimming at V came to 7 bases and at J to 6 bases, leaving 4 bases not matched to a gene. The germline V gene encodes CDR1 MNHNS and CDR2 SASEGT. The CDR3 has 13 residues. The CDR3 nucleotides are TGTGCCAGCACCACGACTAGCGGCAATGAGCAGTTCTTC. Amino acid sequence: CASTTTSGNEQFF.

This clone has only a few counts. The gene calls are TRBV30 and TRBJ1-2; TRBD1 matches at 10 bases. This CDR3 contains 14 residues. Germline loops: CDR1 GTSNPN, CDR2 SVGIG (reference sequence). Trimming cost V 4 bases and J 4 bases; bases outside gene matches: 6. The CDR3 spells CAWNPGQGFYGYTF. The CDR3 nucleotides read TGTGCCTGGAATCCGGGACAGGGGTTCTATGGCTACACCTTC.

V and J are TRBV15 and TRBJ2-1, with D unresolved. The CDR3 length is 13 residues. Trimming removed 0 bases from V and 8 bases from J, with 8 bases in between. Per the germline V gene, CDR1 is LNHNV and CDR2 is YYDKDF (reference sequence). CDR3: CATSRDRRHEQFF. CDR3 in DNA: TGTGCCACCAGCAGAGATCGTCGTCATGAGCAGTTCTTC.

The rearrangement uses TRBV7-9 and TRBJ2-7, with 10 bases lining up with TRBD2. Per germline, CDR1 SEHNR and CDR2 FQNEAQ (reference sequence). The length of the CDR3 is 15 residues. The V and J ends lost 1 base and 2 bases, in that order; junction bases with no gene match: 2. In DNA form, the CDR3 reads TGTGCCAGCAGCTTAGATAGCGGGAGGCCCTACGAGCAGTACTTC. Translating it yields CASSLDSGRPYEQYF. The full variable domain, in which reference TRBV7-9 and TRBJ2-7 provide the parts outside the CDR3, is DTGVSQNPRHKITKRGQNVTFRCDPISEHNRLYWYRQTLGQGPEFLTYFQNEAQLEKSRLLSDRFSAERPKGSFSTLEIQRTEQGDSAMYLCASSLDSGRPYEQYFGPGTRLTVT.

V gene TRBV6-5 combines with J gene TRBJ2-3, with 7 bases lining up with TRBD1. V dropped 2 bases and J dropped 6; count of bases not matched to a gene: 8. Germline CDR1 and CDR2: MNHEY and SVGAGI. The CDR3 is 15 amino acids. CDR3 in DNA: TGTGCCAGCAGTTACAGGGGGCTAGCCCAGGATACGCAGTATTTT. This translates into CASSYRGLAQDTQYF.

V is TRBV7-9 and J is TRBJ2-1; 8 bases agree with TRBD2. The V gene end was trimmed by 3 bases and the J gene end by 4 bases; junction bases not matched to a gene: 8. The CDR3 covers 16 residues. The germline V gene encodes CDR1 SEHNR and CDR2 FQNEAQ (reference sequence). In DNA, the CDR3 is TGTGCCAGCAGCTTCCCCTCTAGCGGGTCTTACAATGAGCAGTTCTTC. It codes for CASSFPSSGSYNEQFF.

The chain links TRBV5-6 to TRBJ2-3, with D possibly TRBD2 on 7 matching bases. From germline, CDR1 is SGHDT and CDR2 YYEEEE. The V end lost 3 bases, the J end lost 5 bases, and 13 bases lay between the germline ends. The CDR3 is made up of 14 amino acids. This CDR3 reads CASSSGGLQDTQYF. The CDR3 nucleotides read TGTGCCAGCAGCTCCGGGGGGCTTCAAGATACGCAGTATTTT. Full variable domain (rest looked up from reference TRBV5-6 and TRBJ2-3): DAGVTQSPTHLIKTRGQQVTLRCSPKSGHDTVSWYQQALGQGPQFIFQYYEEEERQRGNFPDRFSGHQFPNYSSELNVNALLLGDSALYLCASSSGGLQDTQYFGPGTRLTVL.

This chain joins TRBV5-8 and TRBJ1-1; 10 bases align to TRBD1. Looked up from germline, CDR1 is SGHTS and CDR2 is YDEGEE. The CDR3 consists of 16 residues. The V and J ends lost 2 bases and 5 bases, in that order; junction bases with no gene match: 9. CDR3: CASSFGTGARGTEAFF. The CDR3 region has the DNA TGTGCCAGCAGCTTCGGGACAGGGGCCCGAGGGACTGAAGCTTTCTTT.

The genes are TRBV7-9 and TRBJ2-7, with TRBD2 as a possible D gene (5 bases). V lost 4 bases and J 13 bases, leaving 17 bases between the germline ends. CDR1 is SEHNR and CDR2 is FQNEAQ in the germline V gene (reference sequence). The CDR3 is made up of 12 amino acids. CDR3 protein: CASSSQEREYYF. CDR3 sequence (DNA): TGTGCCAGCAGCTCACAAGAAAGGGAGTATTACTTC.

In the case of this clone: Germline is not matched at one junction end, which may reflect a read error. This rearrangement joins TRBV19 to TRBJ2-1, with D possibly being TRBD2 (5 bases). The CDR3 runs to 11 residues. Germline V lookup: CDR1 LNHDA, CDR2 SQIVND (reference sequence). The CDR3 DNA reads TGTGCCAGTAGGATAGCGAATGAGCAGTTCTTC. It specifies CASRIANEQFF.

V usage is TRBV9 and J usage is TRBJ1-1; 7 bases align to TRBD1. The V and J ends lost 0 bases and 6 bases, in that order; junction bases with no gene match: 2. The CDR3 has 13 amino acids. Germline values: CDR1 SGDLS, CDR2 YYNGEE. The CDR3 loop reads CASSVGTGSEAFF. The CDR3 DNA reads as TGTGCCAGCAGCGTAGGGACAGGATCTGAAGCTTTCTTT.

V gene TRBV4-3 combines with J gene TRBJ1-4; 12 nucleotides agree with TRBD1. Unmatched junction bases numbered 6, after V lost 2 bases and J lost 8 bases. This CDR3 spans 16 amino acids. Germline values: CDR1 LGHNA, CDR2 YSLEER. CDR3 sequence: CASSQHSGTGGEKLFF. In DNA form, the CDR3 reads TGCGCCAGCAGCCAACATTCCGGGACAGGGGGCGAAAAACTGTTTTTT.

The J gene is TRBJ2-2, the V gene TRBV12-5, with no clear D. Per germline, CDR1 LGHNT and CDR2 FRNRAP. The CDR3 has 11 residues. V lost 4 bases to trimming and J lost 6 bases, with 3 bases between them. The CDR3 sequence is CASGSAGELFF. The CDR3 region has the DNA TGTGCTAGTGGTTCGGCCGGGGAGCTGTTTTTT.

This chain links TRBV7-9 with TRBJ2-7; 9 positions agree with TRBD1. CDR3 length equals 15 residues. The ends lost 1 base at V and 5 bases at J; junction bases unmatched: 6. The V gene's germline CDR1 is SEHNR and CDR2 FQNEAQ (reference sequence). The DNA for the CDR3 is TGTGCCAGCAGCTTAGGACAGGGGGTGTTCGACGAGCAGTACTTC. Amino acid sequence: CASSLGQGVFDEQYF.

The CDR3 DNA reads as TGTGCCAGCGGCAAAAATTGGGACAACTCCTACGAGCAGTACTTC. Protein sequence: CASGKNWDNSYEQYF. This sequence joins TRBV2 and TRBJ2-7; a possible D gene is TRBD1 (6 bases). Germline V gives CDR1 SNHLY, CDR2 FYNNEI. Trimming stripped 8 bases from V and 0 bases from J, with 17 bases between. CDR3 length equals 15 residues.

V gene TRBV7-2 combines with J gene TRBJ2-2; tentative D call: TRBD2 (6 bases). Trimming shortened V by 1 base and J by 0 bases, and 6 bases separated the two germline ends. Germline CDR1 is SGHTA and CDR2 is FQGNSA. The CDR3 has 15 residues. CDR3 DNA: TGTGCCAGCAGCTTAGGGGGGGCGAACACCGGGGAGCTGTTTTTT. It yields the protein CASSLGGANTGELFF. Full variable domain (missing parts from reference TRBV7-2 and TRBJ2-2): GAGVSQSPSNKVTEKGKDVELRCDPISGHTALYWYRQSLGQGLEFLIYFQGNSAPDKSGLPSDRFSAERTGGSVSTLTIQRTQQEDSAVYLCASSLGGANTGELFFGEGSRLTVL.

The chain uses TRBV5-1 and TRBJ1-2; 9 bases match TRBD1. Germline CDR1 and CDR2: SGHRS and YFSETQ. There are 14 residues in the CDR3. V lost 2 bases and J lost 2; bases outside the gene matches: 1. This CDR3 is CASSFGTGNYGYTF. As DNA, the CDR3 is TGCGCCAGCAGCTTCGGGACAGGGAACTATGGCTACACCTTC.

This chain links TRBV10-3 with TRBJ2-3; 11 bases line up with TRBD2. The trim removed 10 bases at V and 3 bases at J, leaving 15 bases unmatched. Germline V gene lookup returns CDR1 ENHRY and CDR2 SYGVKD. The CDR3 has 17 amino acids. CDR3 protein: CATTRDRTSGRTDTQYF. As DNA, the CDR3 is TGTGCCACAACCAGAGACAGAACTAGCGGGAGAACAGATACGCAGTATTTT.

The rearrangement joins TRBV10-3 to TRBJ2-6; D might be TRBD2 (6 bases). The V gene lost 4 bases and the J gene lost 4 bases, with 11 bases spanning the gap. CDR1 and CDR2 from the germline V gene are ENHRY and SYGVKD. The CDR3 consists of 15 residues. The CDR3, as DNA: TGTGCCATCAGTGGTAGGGAGGCGGGGGCCAACGTCCTGACTTTC. This sequence encodes CAISGREAGANVLTF.

The gene calls are TRBV29-1 and TRBJ2-5, with 10 bases aligning to TRBD1. This CDR3 comprises 13 residues. Germline V gene data show CDR1 as SQVTM and CDR2 as ANQGSEA. The CDR3: CTDLGTGVETQYF. The CDR3 region has the DNA TGCACCGACTTGGGGACAGGGGTAGAGACCCAGTACTTC.